This T cell receptor (beta chain) stems from a study of immune evolution from preneoplasia to lung adenocarcinoma. Sequencing was performed with immunoSEQ multiplex PCR; in TCRdb, only in-frame clones are kept and a portion is missing. The sample has roughly 3,300 clones, about three quarters seen once. Looked up from germline, CDR1 is SEHNR and CDR2 is FQNEAQ (reference sequence). The CDR3 loop spans 14 amino acids. V shed 2 bases and J shed 0 bases, with 5 bases lying between them. Worth noting for this clone: What it binds is unknown.

Study-wide findings and caveats: Top clone frequencies peaked in normal lung, apparently declining through invasive adenocarcinoma. Later-stage lesions seemingly showed higher T cell density and diversity than normal lung.

Resections took place in Japan or China from about 2013 to 2018. Each case's diagnosis was confirmed by two pathologists on H&E. The sequenced material came from FFPE adjacent normal lung tissue. The chain employs TRBV7-9 and TRBJ1-5; D gene uncertain. This TCR was recovered from a person aged 65 to 85 with lung adenocarcinoma. CDR3 sequence reads: CASSLRDSNQPQHF. CDR3 nucleotide sequence: TGTGCCAGCAGCTTACGAGATAGCAATCAGCCCCAGCATTTT.